The entry that follows covers one T cell receptor (beta chain) sequence. Antigen unknown. TCRdb's copy holds only in-frame clones and misses some; the assay was immunoSEQ multiplex PCR. The sample records 800,000 to 1,200,000 clones, about four fifths being singletons. The V and J ends lost 5 bases and 4 bases, in that order; junction bases with no gene match: 7. Germline V CDR1 and CDR2: LNHDA, SQIVND (reference sequence). This CDR3 is built from 14 residues. The sample originates from a study of shared clonotypes between healthy human individuals. Regarding the study as a whole: It was observed that roughly 5.4% of naive CD4 clonotypes were shared across four donors. Despite large depth, rarefaction showed incomplete sorted-subset sequencing.

The sample taken for sequencing was memory CD4+ T cells from PBMCs. Regarding subset: CD45RA-negative fraction. This TCR derives from a man between 18 and 35 years old in good health. Some clones in this sample may be carry-over from other donors' samples. J is TRBJ1-2 and V is TRBV19; TRBD1 matches 7 bases. CDR3 loop: CASSPGTESYGYTF. CDR3 sequence (DNA): TGTGCCAGTAGTCCTGGGACAGAGAGCTATGGCTACACCTTC. Filled out from reference TRBV19 and TRBJ1-2, the complete variable domain reads DGGITQSPKYLFRKEGQNVTLSCEQNLNHDAMYWYRQDPGQGLRLIYYSQIVNDFQKGDIAEGYSVSREKKESFPLTVTSAQKNPTAFYLCASSPGTESYGYTFGSGTRLTVV.